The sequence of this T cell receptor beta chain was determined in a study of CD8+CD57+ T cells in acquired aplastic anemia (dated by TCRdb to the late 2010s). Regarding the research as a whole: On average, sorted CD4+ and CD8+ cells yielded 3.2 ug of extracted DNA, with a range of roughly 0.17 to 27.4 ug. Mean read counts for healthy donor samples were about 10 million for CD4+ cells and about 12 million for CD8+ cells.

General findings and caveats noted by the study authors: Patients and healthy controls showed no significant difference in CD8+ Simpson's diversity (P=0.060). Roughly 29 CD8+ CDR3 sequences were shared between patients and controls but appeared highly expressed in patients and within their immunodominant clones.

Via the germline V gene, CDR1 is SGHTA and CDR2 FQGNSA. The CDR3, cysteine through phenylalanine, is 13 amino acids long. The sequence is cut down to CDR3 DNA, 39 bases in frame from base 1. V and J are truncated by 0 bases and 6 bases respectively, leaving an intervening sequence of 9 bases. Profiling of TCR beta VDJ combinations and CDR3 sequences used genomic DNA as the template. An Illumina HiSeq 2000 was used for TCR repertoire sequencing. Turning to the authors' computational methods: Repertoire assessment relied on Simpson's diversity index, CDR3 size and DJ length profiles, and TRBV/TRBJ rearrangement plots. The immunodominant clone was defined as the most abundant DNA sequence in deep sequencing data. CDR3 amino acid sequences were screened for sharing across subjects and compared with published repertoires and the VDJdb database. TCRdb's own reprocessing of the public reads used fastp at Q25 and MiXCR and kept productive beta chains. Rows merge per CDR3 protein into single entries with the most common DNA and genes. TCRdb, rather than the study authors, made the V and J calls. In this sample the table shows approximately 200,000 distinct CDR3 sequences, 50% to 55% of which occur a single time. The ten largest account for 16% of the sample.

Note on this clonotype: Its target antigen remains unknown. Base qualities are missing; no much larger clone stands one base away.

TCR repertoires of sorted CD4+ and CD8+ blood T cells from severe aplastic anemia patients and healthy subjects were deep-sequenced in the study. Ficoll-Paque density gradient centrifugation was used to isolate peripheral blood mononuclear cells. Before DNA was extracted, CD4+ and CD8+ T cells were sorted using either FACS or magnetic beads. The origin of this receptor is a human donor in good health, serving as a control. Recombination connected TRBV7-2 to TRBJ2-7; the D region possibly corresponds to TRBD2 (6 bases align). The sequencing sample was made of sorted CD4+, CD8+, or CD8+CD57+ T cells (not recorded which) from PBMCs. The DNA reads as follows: TGTGCCAGCAGCTTAGCGGAGGGATCCGAGCAGTACTTC. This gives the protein CASSLAEGSEQYF.